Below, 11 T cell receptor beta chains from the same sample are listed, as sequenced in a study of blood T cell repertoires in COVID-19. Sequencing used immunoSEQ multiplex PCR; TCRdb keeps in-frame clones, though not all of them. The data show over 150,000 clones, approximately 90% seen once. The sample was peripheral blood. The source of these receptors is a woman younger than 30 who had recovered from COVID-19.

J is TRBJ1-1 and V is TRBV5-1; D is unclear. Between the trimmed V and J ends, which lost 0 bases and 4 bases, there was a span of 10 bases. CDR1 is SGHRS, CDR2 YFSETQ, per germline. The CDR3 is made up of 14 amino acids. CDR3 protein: CASSLELASTEAFF. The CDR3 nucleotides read TGCGCCAGCAGCTTGGAGCTGGCTAGCACTGAAGCTTTCTTT.

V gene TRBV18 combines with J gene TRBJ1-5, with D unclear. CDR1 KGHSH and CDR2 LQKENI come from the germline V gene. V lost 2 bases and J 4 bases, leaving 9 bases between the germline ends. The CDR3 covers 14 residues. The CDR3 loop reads CASSPEQSNQPQHF. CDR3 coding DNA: TGTGCCAGCTCACCAGAACAGAGTAATCAGCCCCAGCATTTT.

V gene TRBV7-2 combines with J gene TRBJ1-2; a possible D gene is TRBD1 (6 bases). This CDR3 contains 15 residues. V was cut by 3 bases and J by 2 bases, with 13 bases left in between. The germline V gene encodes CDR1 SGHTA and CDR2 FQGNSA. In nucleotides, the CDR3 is TGTGCCAGCAGCTTCCTCGACAGGACCAACTATGGCTACACCTTC. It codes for CASSFLDRTNYGYTF.

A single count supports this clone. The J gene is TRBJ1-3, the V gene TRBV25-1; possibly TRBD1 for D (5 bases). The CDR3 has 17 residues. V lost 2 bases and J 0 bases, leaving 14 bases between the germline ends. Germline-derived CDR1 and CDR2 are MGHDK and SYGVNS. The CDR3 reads CASSETGLPSSGNTIYF. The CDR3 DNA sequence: TGTGCCAGCAGTGAAACGGGACTCCCGAGCTCTGGAAACACCATATATTTT.

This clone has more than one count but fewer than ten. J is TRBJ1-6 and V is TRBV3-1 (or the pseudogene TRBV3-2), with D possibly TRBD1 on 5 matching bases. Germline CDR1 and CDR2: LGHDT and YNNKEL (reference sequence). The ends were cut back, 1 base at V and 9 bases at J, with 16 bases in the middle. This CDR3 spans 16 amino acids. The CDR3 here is CASSQAAGAVGSPLHF. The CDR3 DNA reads TGTGCCAGCAGCCAAGCGGCTGGGGCGGTTGGTTCACCCCTCCACTTT.

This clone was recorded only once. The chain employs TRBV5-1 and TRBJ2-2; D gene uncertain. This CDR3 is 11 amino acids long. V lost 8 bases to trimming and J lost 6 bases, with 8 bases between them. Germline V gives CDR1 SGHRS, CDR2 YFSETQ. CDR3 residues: CARLSAGELFF. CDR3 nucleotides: TGCGCCAGACTTTCCGCCGGGGAGCTGTTTTTT.

For the CDR3, the DNA is TGTGCCAGCAGCTTAATGGGAGATCCAAATGAAAAACTGTTTTTT. This encodes CASSLMGDPNEKLFF. This chain connects TRBV7-6 to TRBJ1-4; the D is unclear. V dropped 2 bases and J dropped 5 bases, with 12 bases sitting between them. Looked up from germline, CDR1 is SGHVS and CDR2 is FNYEAQ. The CDR3 covers 15 residues. The whole variable domain, filled in from reference TRBV7-6 and TRBJ1-4, reads GAGVSQSPRYKVTKRGQDVALRCDPISGHVSLYWYRQALGQGPEFLTYFNYEAQQDKSGLPNDRFSAERPEGSISTLTIQRTEQRDSAMYRCASSLMGDPNEKLFFGSGTQLSVL.

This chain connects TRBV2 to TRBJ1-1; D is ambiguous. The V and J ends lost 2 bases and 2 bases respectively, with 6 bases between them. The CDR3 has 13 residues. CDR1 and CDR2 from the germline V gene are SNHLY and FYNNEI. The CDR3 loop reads CASSEQKNTEAFF. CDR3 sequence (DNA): TGTGCCAGCAGTGAACAGAAAAACACTGAAGCTTTCTTT. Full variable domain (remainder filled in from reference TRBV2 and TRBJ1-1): EPEVTQTPSHQVTQMGQEVILRCVPISNHLYFYWYRQILGQKVEFLVSFYNNEISEKSEIFDDQFSVERPDGSNFTLKIRSTKLEDSAMYFCASSEQKNTEAFFGQGTRLTVV.

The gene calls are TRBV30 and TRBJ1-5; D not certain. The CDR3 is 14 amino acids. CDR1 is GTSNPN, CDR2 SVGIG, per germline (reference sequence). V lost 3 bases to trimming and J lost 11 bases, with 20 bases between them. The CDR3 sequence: CAWSQFIGERSQHF. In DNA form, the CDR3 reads TGTGCCTGGAGCCAGTTTATAGGAGAGCGATCCCAGCATTTT. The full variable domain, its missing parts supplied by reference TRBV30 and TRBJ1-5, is SQTIHQWPATLVQPVGSPLSLECTVEGTSNPNLYWYRQAAGRGLQLLFYSVGIGQISSEVPQNLSASRPQDRQFILSSKKLLLSDSGFYLCAWSQFIGERSQHFGDGTRLSIL.

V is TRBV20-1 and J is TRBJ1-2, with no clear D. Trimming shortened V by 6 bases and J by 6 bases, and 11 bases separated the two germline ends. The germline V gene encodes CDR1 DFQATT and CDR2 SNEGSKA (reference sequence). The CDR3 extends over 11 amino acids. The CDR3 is CSAFGVHGYTF. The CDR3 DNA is TGCAGTGCCTTCGGGGTGCATGGCTACACCTTC.

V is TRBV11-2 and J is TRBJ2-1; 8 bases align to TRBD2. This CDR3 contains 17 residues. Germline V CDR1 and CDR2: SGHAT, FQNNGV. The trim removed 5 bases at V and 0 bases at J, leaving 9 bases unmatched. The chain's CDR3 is CASSRPGLGRSYNEQFF. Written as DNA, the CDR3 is TGTGCCAGCAGCCGTCCGGGACTAGGGCGCTCCTACAATGAGCAGTTCTTC.